What follows are 10 T cell receptor beta chains derived from one specimen sequenced in a study of metastatic and nonmetastatic thyroid tumors. TCRdb re-called the PCR reads with MiXCR. This table holds about 52,000 clones, under 20% found once. No treatment of any kind had been given to any patient before thyroid surgery. Sequences were obtained from blood. Receptor source: a female donor with papillary thyroid cancer or a benign thyroid nodule (not recorded which). Some clones in this sample may be carry-over from other donors' samples.

This clone was seen at least ten times. The chain links TRBV27 to TRBJ2-3; TRBD2 is a possible D gene (5 bases). Germline V lookup: CDR1 MNHEY, CDR2 SMNVEV (reference sequence). This CDR3 has 12 residues. Trimming cost V 10 bases and J 0 bases, with 8 bases left between them. The CDR3 protein is CATRGSTDTQYF. The CDR3 DNA sequence: TGTGCCACTAGAGGGAGCACAGATACGCAGTATTTT.

This clone was counted ten times or more. This chain uses TRBV16 with TRBJ1-2, with D perhaps matching TRBD1 (6 bases). The germline CDR1 and CDR2 sequences are KGHSY and FQNENV. This CDR3 is built from 12 residues. Trimming removed 4 bases at V and 8 bases at J, with 11 bases between. CDR3 nucleotides: TGTGCCAGCAGCCCCGGGACACACGGCTACACCTTC. This sequence encodes CASSPGTHGYTF.

V usage is TRBV7-9 and J usage is TRBJ2-5; TRBD1 might be the D (9 bases). The CDR3 covers 16 residues. Trimming shortened V by 5 bases and J by 8 bases, and 24 bases separated the two germline ends. The germline V gene encodes CDR1 SEHNR and CDR2 FQNEAQ (reference sequence). This CDR3 reads CASSPSGGQGKGTQYF. CDR3 nucleotides: TGTGCCAGCAGCCCCAGCGGGGGACAGGGAAAGGGTACCCAGTACTTC.

The table lists this clone with many counts. The gene calls are TRBV30 and TRBJ2-7; D may be TRBD1 (5 bases). Trimming left V 4 bases short and J 2 bases short, with 18 bases between. Looked up from germline, CDR1 is GTSNPN and CDR2 is SVGIG (reference sequence). CDR3 size: 15 residues. CDR3 loop: CAWKTLQGITYEQYF. CDR3 coding DNA: TGTGCCTGGAAGACCCTGCAGGGAATAACCTACGAGCAGTACTTC.

This clone was found many times. The V gene is TRBV28, the J gene TRBJ2-2; the match to TRBD2 covers 7 bases. The V gene end was trimmed by 5 bases and the J gene end by 2 bases; junction bases not matched to a gene: 11. The CDR3 sequence is 17 residues long. CDR1 is MDHEN and CDR2 is SYDVKM in the germline V gene. This chain's CDR3 is CASSPRGSPTNTGELFF. As DNA, the CDR3 is TGTGCCAGCAGTCCGCGGGGGTCGCCGACAAACACCGGGGAGCTGTTTTTT.

This clone has at least ten counts. This rearrangement joins TRBV5-1 to TRBJ2-6, with 7 positions matching TRBD2. Germline CDR1 and CDR2: SGHRS and YFSETQ. The V segment lost 4 bases and the J segment 2 bases; nucleotides outside the gene matches: 6. The CDR3 length is 16 residues. The CDR3 coding sequence is TGCGCCAGCAGCACCGGGACTAAGACTGGGGCCAACGTCCTGACTTTC. Protein sequence: CASSTGTKTGANVLTF.

Only a few counts were recorded for this clone. This chain uses TRBV20-1 with TRBJ1-5; D is undetermined. The CDR3 is 16 residues long. V lost 5 bases to trimming and J lost 0 bases, with 17 bases between them. Germline CDR1 reads DFQATT; CDR2 reads SNEGSKA (reference sequence). The chain's CDR3 is CSASIPEIYSNQPQHF. CDR3 nucleotide sequence: TGCAGTGCTTCAATACCAGAGATTTATAGCAATCAGCCCCAGCATTTT.

V usage is TRBV30 and J usage is TRBJ2-1; D possibly matches TRBD1 or TRBD2 (6 bases each). Trimming shortened V by 5 bases and J by 4 bases, and 27 bases separated the two germline ends. CDR3 length: 18 residues. Germline V CDR1 and CDR2: GTSNPN, SVGIG (reference sequence). The DNA of the CDR3 is TGTGCCTGGGGCAAGGGGGGTGACGTGAGAGGGCTATACAATGAGCAGTTCTTC. It yields the protein CAWGKGGDVRGLYNEQFF. Using reference TRBV30 and TRBJ2-1 for the parts outside the CDR3, the full variable domain is SQTIHQWPATLVQPVGSPLSLECTVEGTSNPNLYWYRQAAGRGLQLLFYSVGIGQISSEVPQNLSASRPQDRQFILSSKKLLLSDSGFYLCAWGKGGDVRGLYNEQFFGPGTRLTVL.

As for this clone: A single base separates this from a much larger clone, so it may be a read error. This chain uses TRBV6-1 with TRBJ2-5; 13 bases agree with TRBD2. The CDR3 runs 16 residues. Germline V gives CDR1 MNHNS, CDR2 SASEGT. V shed 7 bases and J 4 bases; nucleotides not matched to a gene: 9. The CDR3 DNA reads as TGTGCCAGCATCCGGACTAGCGGGAGTCGGCGAGAGACCCAGTACTTC. Translating gives CASIRTSGSRRETQYF.

Regarding this clone: This could be a read error, since a much larger clone is one nucleotide away. This rearrangement joins TRBV20-1 to TRBJ2-3; D is ambiguous. The germline V gene has CDR1 DFQATT and CDR2 SNEGSKA (reference sequence). The CDR3 runs 14 residues. V lost 2 bases and J lost 2, with 11 bases in between. The CDR3 reads CSARKGALTDTQYF. The DNA for the CDR3 is TGCAGTGCTAGAAAAGGCGCCCTCACAGATACGCAGTATTTT.